The rows below give T cell receptor beta chains drawn from one sample of a study of T-cell memory formation after mild COVID-19. TCRdb passed the 5' RACE reads through MiXCR, listing each CDR3 protein once. Of around 320,000 distinct CDR3 sequences in the sample, less than 20% were seen once. The sample was PBMCs or a T cell subset sorted from them (not recorded which). These receptor sequences come from a man in his late teens or twenties who had mild COVID-19 (a few samples of this study predate the infection). Cell type and time point are not known. CDR3s include the opening cysteine and the closing phenylalanine or tryptophan. A D gene is named only where the DNA matches it firmly. A clone size is listed for some rows: how often the clone was seen (once, few, many), or a class if it is expanded.

v_gene: TRBV28; d_gene: NA; j_gene: TRBJ1-1; abundance: few; len: 14; CDR3nt: TGTGCCAGCAGTTTGGGGGGCAGGAGGACTGAAGCTTTCTTT; CDR3aa: CASSLGGRRTEAFF
v_gene: TRBV6-1; d_gene: NA; j_gene: TRBJ2-5; abundance: NA; len: 13; CDR3nt: TGTGCCAGCAGTGAACGACACGGGGAGACCCAGTACTTC; CDR3aa: CASSERHGETQYF
v_gene: TRBV7-3; d_gene: TRBD2; j_gene: TRBJ2-3; abundance: NA; len: 17; CDR3nt: TGTGCCAGCAGCCCCGGACCGGGACTAGCGGGGGTGGATACGCAGTATTTT; CDR3aa: CASSPGPGLAGVDTQYF
v_gene: TRBV5-1; d_gene: NA; j_gene: TRBJ1-2; abundance: NA; len: 12; CDR3nt: TGCGCCAGCAGCGAGCGACCCAATGGCTACACCTTC; CDR3aa: CASSERPNGYTF
v_gene: TRBV6-6; d_gene: TRBD1; j_gene: TRBJ1-2; abundance: few; len: 14; CDR3nt: TGTGCCAGCAGTCCGGACAGGGCGGTACATGGCTACACCTTC; CDR3aa: CASSPDRAVHGYTF
v_gene: TRBV12-3/TRBV12-4; d_gene: NA; j_gene: TRBJ2-4; abundance: few; len: 14; CDR3nt: TGTGCCACCGGCCCAGGGTTAGCCAAAAACATTCAGTACTTC; CDR3aa: CATGPGLAKNIQYF
v_gene: TRBV5-1; d_gene: NA; j_gene: TRBJ2-3; abundance: NA; len: 16; CDR3nt: TGCGCCAGCAGCTTGGAACAGGGATTGAACACAGATAAGCAGTATTTT; CDR3aa: CASSLEQGLNTDKQYF
v_gene: TRBV12-3/TRBV12-4; d_gene: NA; j_gene: TRBJ2-3; abundance: NA; len: 11; CDR3nt: TGTGCCAGCAGCCCTTCTAGCACGCAGTATTTT; CDR3aa: CASSPSSTQYF
v_gene: TRBV7-9; d_gene: NA; j_gene: TRBJ1-1; abundance: few; len: 18; CDR3nt: TGTGCCAGCAGCTCGGTGGGGGGAGTCCCCCGAGGGAACACTGAAGCTTTCTTT; CDR3aa: CASSSVGGVPRGNTEAFF
v_gene: TRBV18; d_gene: NA; j_gene: TRBJ1-1; abundance: few; len: 16; CDR3nt: TGTGCCAGCTCACCGAAATTATTGACAACCCTCCCTGAAGCTTTCTTT; CDR3aa: CASSPKLLTTLPEAFF
v_gene: TRBV7-8; d_gene: NA; j_gene: TRBJ1-2; abundance: many; len: 13; CDR3nt: TGTGCCAGCAGCTTAGGAGATAACTATGGCTACACCTTC; CDR3aa: CASSLGDNYGYTF
v_gene: TRBV12-3/TRBV12-4; d_gene: NA; j_gene: TRBJ2-5; abundance: NA; len: 15; CDR3nt: TGTGCCAGCAGTCTAGTGGGGGGGCAGGAAGAGACCCAGTACTTC; CDR3aa: CASSLVGGQEETQYF
v_gene: TRBV11-2; d_gene: TRBD1; j_gene: TRBJ1-2; abundance: NA; len: 14; CDR3nt: TGTGCCAGCAGGGAGACAGGGGGTCAGTCTGGCTACACCTTC; CDR3aa: CASRETGGQSGYTF
v_gene: TRBV4-2; d_gene: TRBD2; j_gene: TRBJ2-5; abundance: many; len: 15; CDR3nt: TGCGCCAGCAGCCAAGATCGGGGGGGTCAAGAGACCCAGTACTTC; CDR3aa: CASSQDRGGQETQYF
v_gene: TRBV4-2; d_gene: NA; j_gene: TRBJ1-6; abundance: few; len: 16; CDR3nt: TGTGCCAGCAGCCATTCAAGGGGTGTAGATACTTCACCCCTCCACTTT; CDR3aa: CASSHSRGVDTSPLHF
v_gene: TRBV7-2; d_gene: NA; j_gene: TRBJ2-1; abundance: NA; len: 15; CDR3nt: TGTGCCAGCAGCTCACGTGCGTGGGGGTCCAATGAGCAGTTCTTC; CDR3aa: CASSSRAWGSNEQFF
v_gene: TRBV6-5; d_gene: NA; j_gene: TRBJ1-5; abundance: few; len: 13; CDR3nt: TGTGCCAGCAGTTACGCCTCAACGGGGCCCCAGCATTTT; CDR3aa: CASSYASTGPQHF
v_gene: TRBV29-1; d_gene: NA; j_gene: TRBJ1-1; abundance: NA; len: 13; CDR3nt: TGCAGCGTTGTGTCGGTAAAGAACACTGAAGCTTTCTTT; CDR3aa: CSVVSVKNTEAFF
v_gene: TRBV6-2/TRBV6-3; d_gene: NA; j_gene: TRBJ1-5; abundance: once; len: 14; CDR3nt: TGTGCCAGCAGTGACGACGGGTCCAGTCAGCCCCAGCATTTT; CDR3aa: CASSDDGSSQPQHF
v_gene: TRBV7-6; d_gene: NA; j_gene: TRBJ1-2; abundance: NA; len: 18; CDR3nt: TGTGCCAGCAGCCTGGTTGGGGGACAAATTTTCGGGAACTATGGCTACACCTTC; CDR3aa: CASSLVGGQIFGNYGYTF
v_gene: TRBV7-2; d_gene: NA; j_gene: TRBJ1-2; abundance: few; len: 13; CDR3nt: TGTGCCAGCAGCTTATACGTGTATGGTGGCTACACCTTC; CDR3aa: CASSLYVYGGYTF
v_gene: TRBV6-5; d_gene: TRBD2; j_gene: TRBJ2-3; abundance: few; len: 14; CDR3nt: TGTGCCAGCAGTTCTAGCGGGGGGTCACTATCGCAGTATTTT; CDR3aa: CASSSSGGSLSQYF
v_gene: TRBV9; d_gene: NA; j_gene: TRBJ1-1; abundance: NA; len: 15; CDR3nt: TGTGCCAGCAGCGTAGACCCGGGATGGGACACTGAAGCTTTCTTT; CDR3aa: CASSVDPGWDTEAFF
v_gene: TRBV6-1; d_gene: TRBD1; j_gene: TRBJ1-5; abundance: NA; len: 13; CDR3nt: TGTGCCGGGGCGGGACAGTTTGATCAGCCCCAGCATTTT; CDR3aa: CAGAGQFDQPQHF
v_gene: TRBV12-3/TRBV12-4; d_gene: TRBD2; j_gene: TRBJ2-3; abundance: NA; len: 16; CDR3nt: TGTGCCAGCAGTTTAGAGGCGGGGGGGCCGTCAGATACGCAGTATTTT; CDR3aa: CASSLEAGGPSDTQYF
v_gene: TRBV4-2; d_gene: TRBD2; j_gene: TRBJ2-5; abundance: few; len: 15; CDR3nt: TGTGCCAGCAGCCATGCTAGCGGGGGGGGGGAGACCCAGTACTTC; CDR3aa: CASSHASGGGETQYF
v_gene: TRBV2; d_gene: TRBD2; j_gene: TRBJ2-2; abundance: NA; len: 17; CDR3nt: TGTGCCAGCAGTTCCTCACTAGCGGGGGGGCGGACCGGGGAGCTGTTTTTT; CDR3aa: CASSSSLAGGRTGELFF
v_gene: TRBV2; d_gene: NA; j_gene: TRBJ2-5; abundance: few; len: 12; CDR3nt: TGTGCCAGCATGGGGCTTGAAGAGACCCAGTACTTC; CDR3aa: CASMGLEETQYF
v_gene: TRBV7-8; d_gene: TRBD1; j_gene: TRBJ1-6; abundance: NA; len: 18; CDR3nt: TGTGCCAGCAGCTCATTTCGGGACAGGGGGCGTGTTTCGTCACCCCTCCACTTT; CDR3aa: CASSSFRDRGRVSSPLHF
v_gene: TRBV20-1; d_gene: NA; j_gene: TRBJ2-7; abundance: few; len: 12; CDR3nt: TGCAGTGCTAGCAGGTCGGCAGACGAGCAGTACTTC; CDR3aa: CSASRSADEQYF
v_gene: TRBV7-3; d_gene: TRBD2; j_gene: TRBJ2-6; abundance: few; len: 17; CDR3nt: TGTGCCAGCAGCTTAGCGGGGGGAAGCTCTGGGGCCAACGTCCTGACTTTC; CDR3aa: CASSLAGGSSGANVLTF
v_gene: TRBV6-5; d_gene: NA; j_gene: TRBJ1-5; abundance: NA; len: 15; CDR3nt: TGTGCCAGCAGTTACTCGACAACGGGCAATCAGCCCCAGCATTTT; CDR3aa: CASSYSTTGNQPQHF
v_gene: TRBV7-6; d_gene: NA; j_gene: TRBJ2-2; abundance: NA; len: 15; CDR3nt: TGTGCCAGCAGCGGCCCGGCTGTTAACACCGGGGAGCTGTTTTTT; CDR3aa: CASSGPAVNTGELFF
v_gene: TRBV4-1; d_gene: NA; j_gene: TRBJ2-2; abundance: once; len: 14; CDR3nt: TGCGCCAGCAGCCAACATATGAACACCGGGGAGCTGTTTTTT; CDR3aa: CASSQHMNTGELFF
v_gene: TRBV24-1; d_gene: NA; j_gene: TRBJ2-1; abundance: NA; len: 14; CDR3nt: TGTGCCACCAGTGCGGAGCGGCCCTACAATGAGCAGTTCTTC; CDR3aa: CATSAERPYNEQFF
v_gene: TRBV7-9; d_gene: TRBD2; j_gene: TRBJ2-3; abundance: NA; len: 14; CDR3nt: TGTGCCAGCAGCTCACGGGGGGTCACAGATACGCAGTATTTT; CDR3aa: CASSSRGVTDTQYF
v_gene: TRBV7-3; d_gene: TRBD1; j_gene: TRBJ2-2; abundance: few; len: 15; CDR3nt: TGTGCCAGCAGCTTAGGGGGACAGGGCACCGGGGAGCTGTTTTTT; CDR3aa: CASSLGGQGTGELFF
v_gene: TRBV20-1; d_gene: NA; j_gene: TRBJ1-5; abundance: NA; len: 16; CDR3nt: TGCAGTGCTAGAGATTTGCGGCTGGGTGCTAGCCAGCCCCAGCATTTT; CDR3aa: CSARDLRLGASQPQHF
v_gene: TRBV7-2; d_gene: NA; j_gene: TRBJ2-4; abundance: few; len: 15; CDR3nt: TGTGCCAGCAGCTCAATGGGCCTCCCAGAGAACATTCAGTACTTC; CDR3aa: CASSSMGLPENIQYF
v_gene: TRBV12-3/TRBV12-4; d_gene: NA; j_gene: TRBJ1-2; abundance: NA; len: 14; CDR3nt: TGTGCCAGCAGTCGGACGACAGTTAACTATGGCTACACCTTC; CDR3aa: CASSRTTVNYGYTF
v_gene: TRBV6-1; d_gene: NA; j_gene: TRBJ1-5; abundance: NA; len: 15; CDR3nt: TGTGCCAGCAGTGACCGGACAGTTAGCAATCAGCCCCAGCATTTT; CDR3aa: CASSDRTVSNQPQHF
v_gene: TRBV6-1; d_gene: TRBD2; j_gene: TRBJ2-3; abundance: NA; len: 17; CDR3nt: TGTGCCAGCCAGCCACTAGCGGGGGGTCGTAGCACAGATACGCAGTATTTT; CDR3aa: CASQPLAGGRSTDTQYF
v_gene: TRBV28; d_gene: NA; j_gene: TRBJ1-6; abundance: NA; len: 18; CDR3nt: TGTGCCAGCAGCCCATGGACACCGGGGAGCTCCTATAATTCACCCCTCCACTTT; CDR3aa: CASSPWTPGSSYNSPLHF
v_gene: TRBV11-2; d_gene: NA; j_gene: TRBJ2-5; abundance: many; len: 15; CDR3nt: TGTGCCAGCAGCTTAGATCGCGGGGCCCAAGAGACCCAGTACTTC; CDR3aa: CASSLDRGAQETQYF
v_gene: TRBV7-2; d_gene: TRBD1; j_gene: TRBJ2-7; abundance: NA; len: 16; CDR3nt: TGTGCCAGCAGCCAGGCGGCGCGGACAGGAACCTACGAGCAGTACTTC; CDR3aa: CASSQAARTGTYEQYF
v_gene: TRBV2; d_gene: NA; j_gene: TRBJ2-5; abundance: NA; len: 12; CDR3nt: TGTGCCAGCAAACAGGACCAAGAGACCCAGTACTTC; CDR3aa: CASKQDQETQYF
v_gene: TRBV5-1; d_gene: TRBD2; j_gene: TRBJ2-5; abundance: many; len: 17; CDR3nt: TGCGCCAGCAGCTCCGGTGGACTAGCGGGCTTCCAAGAGACCCAGTACTTC; CDR3aa: CASSSGGLAGFQETQYF
v_gene: TRBV10-3; d_gene: TRBD1; j_gene: TRBJ1-2; abundance: few; len: 13; CDR3nt: TGTGCCATCCACCGGGACAGGGGAGAGGGCTACACCTTC; CDR3aa: CAIHRDRGEGYTF
v_gene: TRBV4-1; d_gene: NA; j_gene: TRBJ2-1; abundance: NA; len: 15; CDR3nt: TGCGCCAGCAGGAACGGGGCAGCATCCTACAATGAGCAGTTCTTC; CDR3aa: CASRNGAASYNEQFF